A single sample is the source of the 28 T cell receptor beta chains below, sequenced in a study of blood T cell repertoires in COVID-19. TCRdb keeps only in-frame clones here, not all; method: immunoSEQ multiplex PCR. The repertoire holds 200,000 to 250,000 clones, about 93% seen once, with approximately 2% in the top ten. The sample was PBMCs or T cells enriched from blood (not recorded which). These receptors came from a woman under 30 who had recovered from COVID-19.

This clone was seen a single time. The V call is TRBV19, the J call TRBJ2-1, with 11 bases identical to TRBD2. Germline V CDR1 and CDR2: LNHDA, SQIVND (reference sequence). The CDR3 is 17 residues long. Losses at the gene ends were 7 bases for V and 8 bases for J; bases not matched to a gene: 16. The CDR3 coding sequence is TGTGCCAGTATTGGACCTCGGGGGACTAGCGGAGGGCATGAGCAGTTCTTC. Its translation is CASIGPRGTSGGHEQFF.

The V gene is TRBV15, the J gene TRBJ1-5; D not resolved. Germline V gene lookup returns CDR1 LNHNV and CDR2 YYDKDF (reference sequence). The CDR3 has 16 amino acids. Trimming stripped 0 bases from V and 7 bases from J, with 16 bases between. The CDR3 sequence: CATSREPGGSRQPQHF. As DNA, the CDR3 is TGTGCCACCAGCAGAGAGCCGGGCGGGTCACGGCAGCCCCAGCATTTT.

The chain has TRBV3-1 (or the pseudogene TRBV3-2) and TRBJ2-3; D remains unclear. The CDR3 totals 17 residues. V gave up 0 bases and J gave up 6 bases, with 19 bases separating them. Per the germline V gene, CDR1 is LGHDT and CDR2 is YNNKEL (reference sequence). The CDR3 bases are TGTGCCAGCAGCCAAGACTGGGCAGGTCTAAAGTGGGATACGCAGTATTTT. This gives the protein CASSQDWAGLKWDTQYF.

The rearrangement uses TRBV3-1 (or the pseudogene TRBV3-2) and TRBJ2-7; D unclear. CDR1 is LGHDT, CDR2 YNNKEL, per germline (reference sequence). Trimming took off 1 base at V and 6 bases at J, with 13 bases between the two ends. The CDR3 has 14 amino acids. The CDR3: CASSQGFTGGEQYF. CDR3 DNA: TGTGCCAGCAGCCAAGGGTTTACGGGTGGCGAGCAGTACTTC.

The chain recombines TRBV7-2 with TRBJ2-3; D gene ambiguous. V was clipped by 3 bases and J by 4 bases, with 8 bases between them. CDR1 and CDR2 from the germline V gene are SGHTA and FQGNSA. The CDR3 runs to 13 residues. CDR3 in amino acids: CASSFSLPDTQYF. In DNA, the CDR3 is TGTGCCAGCAGCTTTAGCTTACCAGATACGCAGTATTTT.

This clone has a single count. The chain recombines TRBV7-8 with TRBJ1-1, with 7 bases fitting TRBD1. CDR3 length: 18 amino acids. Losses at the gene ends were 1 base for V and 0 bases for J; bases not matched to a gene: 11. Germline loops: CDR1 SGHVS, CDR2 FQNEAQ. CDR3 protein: CASSLDPRGRWMNTEAFF. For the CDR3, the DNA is TGTGCCAGCAGCTTAGACCCCAGGGGGAGGTGGATGAACACTGAAGCTTTCTTT.

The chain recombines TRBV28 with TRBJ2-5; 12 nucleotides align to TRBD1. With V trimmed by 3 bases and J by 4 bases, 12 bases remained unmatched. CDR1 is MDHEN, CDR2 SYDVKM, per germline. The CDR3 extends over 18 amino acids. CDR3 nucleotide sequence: TGTGCCAGCAGTTTTCCGGTGGGGACAGGGGGCGTGAGAGAGACCCAGTACTTC. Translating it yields CASSFPVGTGGVRETQYF.

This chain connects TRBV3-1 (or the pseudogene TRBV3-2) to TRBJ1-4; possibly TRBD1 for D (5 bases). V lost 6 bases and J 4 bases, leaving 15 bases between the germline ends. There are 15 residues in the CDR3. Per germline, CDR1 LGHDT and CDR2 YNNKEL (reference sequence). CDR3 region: CASRKGRTRNEKLFF. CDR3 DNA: TGTGCCAGCAGGAAAGGCAGGACACGTAATGAAAAACTGTTTTTT.

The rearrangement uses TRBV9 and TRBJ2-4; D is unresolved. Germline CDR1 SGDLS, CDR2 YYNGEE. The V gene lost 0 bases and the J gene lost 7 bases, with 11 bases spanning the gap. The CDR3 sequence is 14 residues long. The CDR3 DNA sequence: TGTGCCAGCAGCGTAGCTCCCTTCTTGAACATTCAGTACTTC. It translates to CASSVAPFLNIQYF.

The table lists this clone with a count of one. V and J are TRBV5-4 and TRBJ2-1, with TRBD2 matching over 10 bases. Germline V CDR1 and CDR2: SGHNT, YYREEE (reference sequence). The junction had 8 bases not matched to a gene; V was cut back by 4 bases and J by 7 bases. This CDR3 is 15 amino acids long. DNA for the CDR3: TGTGCCAGCAGCGCCTCTAGCGGGAGTGGTAATGAGCAGTTCTTC. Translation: CASSASSGSGNEQFF.

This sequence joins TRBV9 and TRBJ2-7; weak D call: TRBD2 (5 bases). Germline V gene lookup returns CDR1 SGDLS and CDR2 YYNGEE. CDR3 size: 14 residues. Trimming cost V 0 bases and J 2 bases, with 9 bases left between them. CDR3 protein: CASSVGRQAYEQYF. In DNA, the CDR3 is TGTGCCAGCAGCGTAGGGAGGCAGGCCTACGAGCAGTACTTC. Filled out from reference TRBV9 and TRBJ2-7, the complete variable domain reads DSGVTQTPKHLITATGQRVTLRCSPRSGDLSVYWYQQSLDQGLQFLIQYYNGEERAKGNILERFSAQQFPDLHSELNLSSLELGDSALYFCASSVGRQAYEQYFGPGTRLTVT.

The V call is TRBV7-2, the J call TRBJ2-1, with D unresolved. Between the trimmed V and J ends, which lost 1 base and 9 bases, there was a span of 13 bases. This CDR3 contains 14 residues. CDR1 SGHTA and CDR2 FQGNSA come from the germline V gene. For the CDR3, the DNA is TGTGCCAGCAGCTTAGTAGTCCTTGCAAGTGAGCAGTTCTTC. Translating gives CASSLVVLASEQFF.

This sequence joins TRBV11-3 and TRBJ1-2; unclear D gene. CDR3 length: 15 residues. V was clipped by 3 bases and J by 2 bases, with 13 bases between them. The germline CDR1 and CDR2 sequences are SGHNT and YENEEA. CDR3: CASSLSSHRNYGYTF. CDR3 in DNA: TGTGCCAGCAGCTTGAGCTCGCACAGAAACTATGGCTACACCTTC.

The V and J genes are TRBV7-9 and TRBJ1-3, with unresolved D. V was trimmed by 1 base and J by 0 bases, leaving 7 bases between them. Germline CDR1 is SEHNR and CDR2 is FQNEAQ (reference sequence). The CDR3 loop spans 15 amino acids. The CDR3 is CASSLDGYSGNTIYF. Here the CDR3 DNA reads TGTGCCAGCAGCTTAGACGGGTACTCTGGAAACACCATATATTTT.

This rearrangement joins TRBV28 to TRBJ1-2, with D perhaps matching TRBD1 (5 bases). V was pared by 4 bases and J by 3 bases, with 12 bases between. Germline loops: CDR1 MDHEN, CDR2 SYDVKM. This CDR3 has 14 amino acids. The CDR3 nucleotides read TGTGCCAGCAGTTCTCTGACAGCCTACTATGGCTACACCTTC. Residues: CASSSLTAYYGYTF.

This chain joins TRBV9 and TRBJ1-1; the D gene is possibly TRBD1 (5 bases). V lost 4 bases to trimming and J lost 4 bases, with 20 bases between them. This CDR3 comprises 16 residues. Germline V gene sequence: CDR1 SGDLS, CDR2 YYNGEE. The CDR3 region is CASSPWGGGMATEAFF. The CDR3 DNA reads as TGTGCCAGCAGCCCCTGGGGCGGGGGGATGGCCACTGAAGCTTTCTTT.

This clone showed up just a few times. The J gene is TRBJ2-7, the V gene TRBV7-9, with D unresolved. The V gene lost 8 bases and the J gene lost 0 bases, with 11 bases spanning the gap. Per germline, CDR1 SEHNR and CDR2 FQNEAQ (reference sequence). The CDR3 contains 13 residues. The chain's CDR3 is CASERSSSYEQYF. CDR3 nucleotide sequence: TGTGCCAGCGAACGGAGCAGCTCCTACGAGCAGTACTTC.

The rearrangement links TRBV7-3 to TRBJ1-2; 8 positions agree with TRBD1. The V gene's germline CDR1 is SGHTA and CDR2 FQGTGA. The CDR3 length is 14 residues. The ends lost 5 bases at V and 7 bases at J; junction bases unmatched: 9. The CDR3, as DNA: TGTGCCAGCAGCGCAGGGGGCGGGTTGTTTGGCTACACCTTC. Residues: CASSAGGGLFGYTF.

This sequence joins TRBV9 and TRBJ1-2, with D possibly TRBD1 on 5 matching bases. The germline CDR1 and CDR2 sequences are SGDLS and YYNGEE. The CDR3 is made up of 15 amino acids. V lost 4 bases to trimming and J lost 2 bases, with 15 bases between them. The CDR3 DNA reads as TGTGCCAGCAGCCCCCGGCAGGGATGGAACTATGGCTACACCTTC. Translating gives CASSPRQGWNYGYTF.

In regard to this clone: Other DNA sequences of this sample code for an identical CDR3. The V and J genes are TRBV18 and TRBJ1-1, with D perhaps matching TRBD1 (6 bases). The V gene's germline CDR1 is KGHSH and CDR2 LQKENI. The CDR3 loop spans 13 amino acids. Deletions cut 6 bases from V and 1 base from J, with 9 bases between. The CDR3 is CASSQDRNTEAFF. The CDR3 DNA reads TGTGCCAGCTCTCAGGACAGGAACACTGAAGCTTTCTTT.

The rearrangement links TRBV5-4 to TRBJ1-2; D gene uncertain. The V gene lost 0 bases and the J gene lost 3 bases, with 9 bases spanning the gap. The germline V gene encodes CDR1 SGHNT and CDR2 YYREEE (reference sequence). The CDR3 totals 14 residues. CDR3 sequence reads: CASSLVGRDYGYTF. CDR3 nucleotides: TGTGCCAGCAGCTTGGTCGGGAGGGACTATGGCTACACCTTC. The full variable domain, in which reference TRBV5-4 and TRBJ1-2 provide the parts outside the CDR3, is ETGVTQSPTHLIKTRGQQVTLRCSSQSGHNTVSWYQQALGQGPQFIFQYYREEENGRGNFPPRFSGLQFPNYSSELNVNALELDDSALYLCASSLVGRDYGYTFGSGTRLTVV.

CDR3 sequence reads: CASSLVQGQLSYNSPLHF. CDR3 in DNA: TGTGCCAGCAGCTTGGTACAGGGCCAGCTCTCCTATAATTCACCCCTCCACTTT. The rearrangement uses TRBV7-8 and TRBJ1-6; D may be TRBD1 (6 bases). The germline CDR1 and CDR2 sequences are SGHVS and FQNEAQ. CDR3 length: 18 amino acids. V dropped 3 bases and J dropped 0 bases, with 15 bases sitting between them.

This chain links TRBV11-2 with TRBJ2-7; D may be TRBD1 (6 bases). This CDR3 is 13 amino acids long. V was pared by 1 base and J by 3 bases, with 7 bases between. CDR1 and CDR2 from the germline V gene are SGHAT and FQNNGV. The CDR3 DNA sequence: TGTGCCAGCAGCTTAGTACAGGGCTACGAGCAGTACTTC. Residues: CASSLVQGYEQYF.

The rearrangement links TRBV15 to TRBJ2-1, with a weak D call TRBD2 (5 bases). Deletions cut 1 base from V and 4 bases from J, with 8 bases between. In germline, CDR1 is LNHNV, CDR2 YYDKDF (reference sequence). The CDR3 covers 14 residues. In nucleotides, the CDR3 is TGTGCCACCAGCAGAGTCCGGGATTACAATGAGCAGTTCTTC. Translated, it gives CATSRVRDYNEQFF.

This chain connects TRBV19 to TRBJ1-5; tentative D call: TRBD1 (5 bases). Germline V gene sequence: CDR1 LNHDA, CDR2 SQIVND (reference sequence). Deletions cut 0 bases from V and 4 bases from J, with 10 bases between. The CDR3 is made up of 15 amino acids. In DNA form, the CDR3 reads TGTGCCAGTAGTATAGATTTGGGGCCTAATCAGCCCCAGCATTTT. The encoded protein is CASSIDLGPNQPQHF.

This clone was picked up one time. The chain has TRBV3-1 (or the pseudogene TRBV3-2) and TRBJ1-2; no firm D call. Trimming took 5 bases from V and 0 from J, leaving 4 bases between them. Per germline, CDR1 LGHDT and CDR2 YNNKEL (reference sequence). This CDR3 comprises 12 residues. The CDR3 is CASSGPNYGYTF. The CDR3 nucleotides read TGTGCCAGCAGCGGCCCTAACTATGGCTACACCTTC.

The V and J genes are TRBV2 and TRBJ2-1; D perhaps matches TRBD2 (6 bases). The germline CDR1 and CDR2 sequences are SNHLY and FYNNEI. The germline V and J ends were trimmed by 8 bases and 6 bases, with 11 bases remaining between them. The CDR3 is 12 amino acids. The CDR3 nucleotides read TGTGCCAGCGGCCGGGACTCCAATGAGCAGTTCTTC. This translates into CASGRDSNEQFF.

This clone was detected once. The CDR3 loop reads CASSKLSGGGYTF. CDR3 nucleotide sequence: TGTGCCAGCAGCAAGCTCTCTGGAGGTGGCTACACCTTC. The chain recombines TRBV21-1 with TRBJ1-2. TRBV21-1 represents a pseudogene. The CDR3 length is 13 residues.